The rows below give T cell receptor beta chains drawn from one sample of a study of technical replicates of blood from a handful of donors. Only in-frame clones appear in the TCRdb table, and some are missing; sequencing was by immunoSEQ multiplex PCR. The sample records 50,000 to 75,000 clones, about 93% being singletons. Sequencing was done on a sample of PBMCs. These receptors came from a human donor in good health. Some clones in this sample may be carry-over from other donors' samples. The CDR3 runs from the conserved cysteine through the conserved F or W. D genes are given only for firm matches. Clone size, where shown, is once, few, many, or a class for clones that have expanded.

j_gene | abundance | v_gene | d_gene | CDR3nt | CDR3aa
TRBJ1-1 | . | TRBV4-3 | . | TGCGCTAGCAGCCAAGACACAGGCTTAAACACTGAAGCTTTCTTT | CASSQDTGLNTEAFF
TRBJ1-4 | . | TRBV5-1 | TRBD1 | TGCGCCAGCAGCCTGACAGGGGGTGAAAAACTGTTTTTT | CASSLTGGEKLFF
TRBJ2-7 | . | TRBV6-1 | . | TGTGCCAGCAGTGACGACTCGACCTACGAGCAGTACTTC | CASSDDSTYEQYF
TRBJ2-4 | once | TRBV5-6 | . | TGTGCCAGCAGCACTGGACAGATAGCCAAAAACATTCAGTACTTC | CASSTGQIAKNIQYF
TRBJ2-4 | . | TRBV2 | TRBD2 | TGTGCCAGCAGTGAAGGACTAGCGGTAAACATTCAGTACTTC | CASSEGLAVNIQYF
TRBJ2-2 | . | TRBV4-3 | TRBD2 | TGCGCCAGCAGCCAAGATAAGCGGGGGGGCGACACCGGGGAGCTGTTTTTT | CASSQDKRGGDTGELFF
TRBJ2-1 | . | TRBV5-1 | TRBD1 | TGCGCCAGCAGCTTGGGAACAGGGGCTGCCTACAATGAGCAGTTCTTC | CASSLGTGAAYNEQFF
TRBJ2-2 | . | TRBV4-1 | TRBD2 | TGCGCCAGCAGCCAACCAGGGCGAACTAGCGGGAGGGTCGGGGAGCTGTTTTTT | CASSQPGRTSGRVGELFF
TRBJ1-5 | . | TRBV19 | . | TGTGCCAGTAGTACGACGCGGAATCAGCCCCAGCATTTT | CASSTTRNQPQHF
TRBJ2-5 | . | TRBV21-1 | . | TGTGCCAGCAGCAAACTGGGCAGGGGGCCTTTAGAGACCCAGTACTTC | CASSKLGRGPLETQYF
TRBJ1-2 | . | TRBV28 | TRBD1 | TGTGCCAGCAGTTCCGGACAGGGTTATGGCTACACCTTC | CASSSGQGYGYTF
TRBJ1-1 | . | TRBV11-2 | . | TGTGCCAGCAGCTTACAGATGAACACTGAAGCTTTCTTT | CASSLQMNTEAFF
TRBJ1-2 | . | TRBV18 | TRBD1 | TGTGCCAGCTCACGCAGGGGGCCTGGCTATGGCTACACCTTC | CASSRRGPGYGYTF
TRBJ2-5 | . | TRBV11-2 | . | TGTGCCAGCAGCCCGCCCGGAGATAGCCGGGAGACCCAGTACTTC | CASSPPGDSRETQYF
TRBJ1-3 | . | TRBV10-3 | . | TGTGCCATCAGTGAGTCGAATAGGGGTGGAAACACCATATATTTT | CAISESNRGGNTIYF
TRBJ1-2 | . | TRBV27 | . | TGTGCCAGCAGCGGGTATCCCTGGGGCTACACCTTC | CASSGYPWGYTF
TRBJ1-3 | . | TRBV12-5 | . | TGTGCTACCAAAAGGGGTGGGCAAGGTGGAAACACCATATATTTT | CATKRGGQGGNTIYF
TRBJ2-7 | once | TRBV6-5 | . | TGTGCCAGCAGGAGGGGAGGCGAGCAGTACTTC | CASRRGGEQYF
TRBJ2-7 | . | TRBV21-1 | . | TGTGCCAGCAGGCCAGCTGGGACAGGGGAATCCTACGAGCAGTACTTC | CASRPAGTGESYEQYF
TRBJ2-5 | . | TRBV5-1 | . | TGCGCCAGCAGCATCGGTCTGAGGGAAGGAGAGACCCAGTACTTC | CASSIGLREGETQYF
TRBJ2-3 | . | TRBV7-6 | TRBD1 | TGTGCCAGCAGCTCAAGACAGGGAAGGTTGTCAGATACGCAGTATTTT | CASSSRQGRLSDTQYF
TRBJ1-1 | . | TRBV9 | . | TGTGCCAGCAGCGTTCAGGTATCGAACACTGAAGCTTTCTTT | CASSVQVSNTEAFF
TRBJ2-1 | once | TRBV28 | TRBD2 | TGTGCCGGGGGACTAGCGGGAGGGAGTGAGCAGTTCTTC | CAGGLAGGSEQFF
TRBJ2-5 | . | TRBV19 | . | TGTGCCAGCAGAGGTCAGTCCCTAGGTGGAGAGACCCAGTACTTC | CASRGQSLGGETQYF
TRBJ2-7 | . | TRBV7-2 | . | TGTGCCAGCAGCTTAGCGCCTAGCGCCTTTTCCTACGAGCAGTACTTC | CASSLAPSAFSYEQYF
TRBJ2-2 | . | TRBV18 | . | TGTGCCAGCTCACCGCAAGAGATTTCAGGCACCGGGGAGCTGTTTTTT | CASSPQEISGTGELFF
TRBJ2-1 | . | TRBV5-1 | . | TGCGCCAGCAGCCGTGGAGAGAATGAGCAGTTCTTC | CASSRGENEQFF
TRBJ2-3 | . | TRBV4-1 | . | TGCGCCAGCAGCCAATGGTGGGGGCAAAGCACAGATACGCAGTATTTT | CASSQWWGQSTDTQYF
TRBJ2-7 | . | TRBV5-1 | . | TGCGCCAGCAGCTTGGCCCCGGGACTCTACGAGCAGTACTTC | CASSLAPGLYEQYF
TRBJ2-1 | . | TRBV7-2 | TRBD2 | TGTGCCAGCAGTAAGCGGGAGGGCCTCTTGAATGAGCAGTTCTTC | CASSKREGLLNEQFF
TRBJ2-3 | . | TRBV29-1 | . | TGCAGCGTTGTACTCACCACAGATACGCAGTATTTT | CSVVLTTDTQYF
TRBJ1-6 | . | TRBV4-3 | TRBD1 | TGCGCCAGCAGCCAAGGACAGGGGGTTAATTCACCCCTCCACTTT | CASSQGQGVNSPLHF
TRBJ2-3 | . | TRBV7-9 | . | TGTGCCAGCAGCTTGCGCCCCGATACGCAGTATTTT | CASSLRPDTQYF
TRBJ2-3 | . | TRBV5-1 | . | TGCGCCAGCAGCTCAAACGCGGAAACAGATACGCAGTATTTT | CASSSNAETDTQYF
TRBJ2-5 | . | TRBV19 | TRBD2 | TGTGCCAGGATTATAGCGGGTCAGACGGAGACCCAGTACTTC | CARIIAGQTETQYF
TRBJ2-1 | . | TRBV30 | TRBD2 | TGTGCCTGGAGGTCACCGGGACTAGCGGGAGTTGGTGAGCAGTTCTTC | CAWRSPGLAGVGEQFF
TRBJ2-7 | . | TRBV2 | . | TGTGCCAGCAGCACCACTTACGAGCAGTACTTC | CASSTTYEQYF
TRBJ1-6 | . | TRBV10-3 | . | TGTGCCATCAGTGGAAGGCAGGATAATTCACCCCTCCACTTT | CAISGRQDNSPLHF
TRBJ1-2 | . | TRBV28 | . | TGTGCCAGCAGCGGCGGTTTGGGTGAGGATGGCTACACCTTC | CASSGGLGEDGYTF
TRBJ2-2 | once | TRBV7-9 | . | TGTGCCAGCAGCTTAAGGGCAGGGGATGCGAACACCGGGGAGCTGTTTTTT | CASSLRAGDANTGELFF
TRBJ2-1 | . | TRBV5-1 | . | TGCGCCAGCAGCAATGGTGTGGGAGAGGGGGTTCGGAATGAGCAGTTCTTC | CASSNGVGEGVRNEQFF
TRBJ1-5 | . | TRBV29-1 | . | TGCAGCGTTGAGGTAACATCGGGGCAGCCCCAGCATTTT | CSVEVTSGQPQHF
TRBJ2-6 | once | TRBV6-5 | . | TGTGCCAGCAGTCAAGAGTATGGGGCCAACGTCCTGACTTTC | CASSQEYGANVLTF
TRBJ2-1 | . | TRBV21-1 | . | TGTGCCAGCAGCAGATACCGGGACAGCAAGAGCTCCTACAATGAGCAGTTCTTC | CASSRYRDSKSSYNEQFF
TRBJ2-7 | . | TRBV6-1 | . | TGTGCCAGCAGGGGACTGTACTACGAGCAGTACTTC | CASRGLYYEQYF
TRBJ2-3 | . | TRBV5-1 | TRBD1 | TGCGCCAGCAGCTCACTAGGGACAGGGGTATCAGATACGCAGTATTTT | CASSSLGTGVSDTQYF
TRBJ1-2 | once | TRBV27 | TRBD1 | TGTGCCAGCAGTCAAGACAGGGGACACTATGGCTACACCTTC | CASSQDRGHYGYTF
TRBJ2-2 | . | TRBV13 | TRBD2 | TGTGCCAGCAGCCCACTAGCGGGGAACACCGGGGAGCTGTTTTTT | CASSPLAGNTGELFF
TRBJ1-2 | . | TRBV7-2 | TRBD1 | TGTGCCAGCAGCTACGGACAGGGTATGAATGGCTACACCTTC | CASSYGQGMNGYTF
TRBJ2-2 | . | TRBV6-5 | . | TGTGCCAGCAGGCTCCAGGCCGGGGAGCTGTTTTTT | CASRLQAGELFF
TRBJ2-3 | . | TRBV6-5 | . | TGTGCCAGCAGACCGACTGGCACAGATACGCAGTATTTT | CASRPTGTDTQYF
TRBJ2-5 | . | TRBV4-1 | TRBD1 | TGCGCCAGCAGCCAAGATCCGGGACAGCAAGAGACCCAGTACTTC | CASSQDPGQQETQYF
TRBJ2-5 | . | TRBV5-4 | TRBD1 | TGTGCCAGCAGCTTTGACAGGGGGCGAGAGACCCAGTACTTC | CASSFDRGRETQYF
TRBJ2-5 | . | TRBV4-2 | . | TGTGCCAGCAGCCAAGGGGATAGGTTCGGGATAACCCAGTACTTC | CASSQGDRFGITQYF
TRBJ2-1 | once | TRBV9 | TRBD2 | TGTGCCAGCAGCGTAGCTGTAGGTGCTAGCGGAGGTGTCTACAATGAGCAGTTCTTC | CASSVAVGASGGVYNEQFF
TRBJ1-5 | . | TRBV7-8 | . | TGTGCCAGCAGCCGTACCGGGACACCTGAGAGCAATCAGCCCCAGCATTTT | CASSRTGTPESNQPQHF
TRBJ2-5 | once | TRBV5-6 | TRBD2 | TGTGCCAGCAGCCAAAAGCGGGAGCTTAGGGAGACCCAGTACTTC | CASSQKRELRETQYF
TRBJ2-7 | . | TRBV27 | . | TGTGCCAGCAGTTTTTTGGGGCGCGAGCAGTACTTC | CASSFLGREQYF